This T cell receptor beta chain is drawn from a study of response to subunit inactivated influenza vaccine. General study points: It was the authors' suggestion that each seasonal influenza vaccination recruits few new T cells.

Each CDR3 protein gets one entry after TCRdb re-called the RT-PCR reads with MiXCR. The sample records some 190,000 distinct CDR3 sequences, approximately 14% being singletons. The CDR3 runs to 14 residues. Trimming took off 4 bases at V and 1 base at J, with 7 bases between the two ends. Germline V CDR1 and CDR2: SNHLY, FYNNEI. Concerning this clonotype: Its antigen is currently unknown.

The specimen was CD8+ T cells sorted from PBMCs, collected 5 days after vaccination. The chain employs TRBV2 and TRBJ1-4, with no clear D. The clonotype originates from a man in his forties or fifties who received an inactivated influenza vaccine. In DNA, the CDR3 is TGTGCCAGCAGTGGGGTTGTAACTAATGAAAAACTGTTTTTT. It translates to CASSGVVTNEKLFF.